This passage covers 31 T cell receptor beta chains from one sample sequenced in a study of blood T cell repertoires in COVID-19. Here immunoSEQ multiplex PCR was the method, and the copy in TCRdb shows in-frame clones only, minus some. The top ten clones hold roughly a quarter of a sample with tens of thousands of clones, 65% to 80% of them seen once. Sample: peripheral blood. The receptors shown here come from a human donor in a cohort sampled during active COVID-19.

This clone was found a few times. The genes are TRBV7-2 and TRBJ2-5, with TRBD2 identical over 8 bases. Germline V gives CDR1 SGHTA, CDR2 FQGNSA. The V gene end was trimmed by 5 bases and the J gene end by 7 bases; junction bases not matched to a gene: 12. The CDR3 contains 15 residues. In DNA, the CDR3 is TGTGCCAGCAGCCCCGCGGGGGGACTCCGCTCGACCCAGTACTTC. This translates into CASSPAGGLRSTQYF.

The chain employs TRBV7-2 and TRBJ2-7; 8 nucleotides agree with TRBD2. The CDR3 contains 15 residues. Germline CDR1 and CDR2: SGHTA and FQGNSA. V lost 2 bases and J lost 3; bases outside the gene matches: 6. DNA for the CDR3: TGTGCCAGCAGCTTATACTACGGGAGGGACTACGAGCAGTACTTC. This gives the protein CASSLYYGRDYEQYF.

The chain carries TRBV5-6 and TRBJ2-5; 7 nucleotides line up with TRBD2. The CDR3 has 14 amino acids. The J segment lost 3 bases and the V segment lost 5 bases, leaving 7 bases of the junction unmatched. The germline V gene has CDR1 SGHDT and CDR2 YYEEEE. Here the CDR3 reads CASSWDLAEETQYF. As DNA, the CDR3 is TGTGCCAGCAGTTGGGATCTAGCGGAAGAGACCCAGTACTTC.

The rearrangement links TRBV19 to TRBJ1-4; D not resolved. Between the trimmed V and J ends, which lost 4 bases and 8 bases, there was a span of 11 bases. CDR1 LNHDA and CDR2 SQIVND come from the germline V gene (reference sequence). The CDR3 loop spans 13 amino acids. For the CDR3, the DNA is TGTGCCAGTAGTAGAGGGTTGCGGGAAAAACTGTTTTTT. Protein: CASSRGLREKLFF.

The chain recombines TRBV7-2 with TRBJ1-5, with D perhaps TRBD1 (5 bases). Germline loops: CDR1 SGHTA, CDR2 FQGNSA. This CDR3 is built from 15 residues. V was clipped by 3 bases and J by 6 bases, with 15 bases between them. The CDR3 spells CASSLGDYGGQPQHF. The CDR3 bases are TGTGCCAGCAGCTTGGGGGACTACGGGGGTCAGCCCCAGCATTTT.

This chain links TRBV4-1 with TRBJ2-1; maybe TRBD2 (6 bases). CDR1 and CDR2 from the germline V gene are MGHRA and YSYEKL. V gave up 1 base and J gave up 0 bases, with 7 bases separating them. This CDR3 is built from 15 residues. CDR3 in amino acids: CASSQGGASYNEQFF. The CDR3 bases are TGCGCCAGCAGCCAAGGCGGGGCCTCCTACAATGAGCAGTTCTTC.

V is TRBV7-6 and J is TRBJ2-3; 12 bases agree with TRBD2. Trimming cost V 4 bases and J 0 bases; bases outside gene matches: 5. Germline values: CDR1 SGHVS, CDR2 FNYEAQ. This CDR3 is built from 17 residues. For the CDR3, the DNA is TGTGCCAGCAGCTCTCTAGCGGGGGGGCTTAGCACAGATACGCAGTATTTT. Translated: CASSSLAGGLSTDTQYF.

This clone is a singleton in its sample. V usage is TRBV5-1 and J usage is TRBJ2-5; D gene unclear. Per germline, CDR1 SGHRS and CDR2 YFSETQ. The CDR3 has 14 residues. The V end lost 3 bases, the J end lost 0 bases, and 9 bases lay between the germline ends. The CDR3 here is CASSSPRYQETQYF. The CDR3 DNA follows: TGCGCCAGCAGCTCCCCTAGGTACCAAGAGACCCAGTACTTC. Looking up the rest from reference TRBV5-1 and TRBJ2-5 gives the full variable domain: KAGVTQTPRYLIKTRGQQVTLSCSPISGHRSVSWYQQTPGQGLQFLFEYFSETQRNKGNFPGRFSGRQFSNSRSEMNVSTLELGDSALYLCASSSPRYQETQYFGPGTRLLVL.

The V and J genes are TRBV11-2 and TRBJ2-5; TRBD2 matches 10 bases. Germline-derived CDR1 and CDR2 are SGHAT and FQNNGV. V shed 2 bases, J shed 2 bases, and the junction held 5 bases outside the gene matches. This CDR3 is built from 16 residues. CDR3 loop: CASSLLLAGQQETQYF. In nucleotides, the CDR3 is TGTGCCAGCAGCTTACTACTAGCGGGGCAACAAGAGACCCAGTACTTC.

V gene TRBV6-5 combines with J gene TRBJ1-6; 10 nucleotides align to TRBD1. The germline V gene encodes CDR1 MNHEY and CDR2 SVGAGI. The trim removed 7 bases at V and 9 bases at J, leaving 9 bases unmatched. The CDR3 contains 15 residues. CDR3 coding DNA: TGTGCCAGCACTGGCTCCGGGACAGGGGTTTCACCCCTCCACTTT. Residues: CASTGSGTGVSPLHF.

The chain is built from TRBV29-1 and TRBJ2-3; D not resolved. V was clipped by 2 bases and J by 0 bases, with 12 bases between them. The CDR3 runs 15 residues. Germline CDR1 and CDR2: SQVTM and ANQGSEA. The chain's CDR3 is CSVEPPLGSTDTQYF. In DNA form, the CDR3 reads TGCAGCGTTGAACCCCCCCTCGGGAGCACAGATACGCAGTATTTT.

The chain is built from TRBV29-1 and TRBJ2-3; TRBD1 matches 8 bases. CDR1 is SQVTM, CDR2 ANQGSEA, per germline. Germline trimming cut 5 bases from V and 3 bases from J; bases unmatched to any gene: 4. This CDR3 is 13 amino acids long. This CDR3 reads CSVRQGATDTQYF. The DNA of the CDR3 is TGCAGCGTTCGGCAGGGGGCAACAGATACGCAGTATTTT.

The chain uses TRBV5-1 and TRBJ2-1, with TRBD1 matching over 8 bases. Per germline, CDR1 SGHRS and CDR2 YFSETQ. This CDR3 is 13 amino acids long. The V and J ends lost 4 bases and 6 bases, in that order; junction bases with no gene match: 3. CDR3 in amino acids: CASSPDRGNEQFF. The CDR3 DNA sequence: TGCGCCAGCAGCCCTGACAGGGGCAATGAGCAGTTCTTC.

V usage is TRBV28 and J usage is TRBJ2-1, with D perhaps matching TRBD1 (6 bases). Germline loops: CDR1 MDHEN, CDR2 SYDVKM. V was cut by 6 bases and J by 9 bases, with 9 bases left in between. The CDR3 loop spans 11 amino acids. The CDR3 DNA sequence: TGTGCCAGCAGGGACAGTGCTGAGCAGTTCTTC. This translates into CASRDSAEQFF.

The CDR3 nucleotides read TGTGCCAGCAGCCGAGGACAGGCAGGAAATCAGCCCCAGCATTTT. As protein: CASSRGQAGNQPQHF. The genes are TRBV28 and TRBJ1-5; 7 bases line up with TRBD1. The V gene's germline CDR1 is MDHEN and CDR2 SYDVKM. CDR3 size: 15 residues. The J segment lost 4 bases and the V segment lost 6 bases, leaving 9 bases of the junction unmatched.

This chain links TRBV10-1 with TRBJ1-1, with 9 bases identical to TRBD1. There are 12 residues in the CDR3. V lost 6 bases and J lost 12; bases outside the gene matches: 8. CDR1 and CDR2 from the germline V gene are WNHNN and SYGVQD (reference sequence). The CDR3 spells CASSPGTGITFF. In nucleotides, the CDR3 is TGCGCCAGCAGCCCCGGGACAGGGATAACTTTCTTT.

This chain uses TRBV28 with TRBJ2-3; the D is unclear. The CDR3 spans 15 residues. The V gene lost 1 base and the J gene lost 5 bases, with 13 bases spanning the gap. Germline V gives CDR1 MDHEN, CDR2 SYDVKM. The CDR3 loop reads CASSLFLPGQDTQYF. The CDR3 DNA follows: TGTGCCAGCAGTTTATTCCTCCCTGGGCAAGATACGCAGTATTTT.

Only a few counts were recorded for this clone. The gene calls are TRBV14 and TRBJ2-2; D is ambiguous. CDR3 length equals 13 residues. Deletions cut 5 bases from V and 0 bases from J, with 4 bases between. Germline V gene lookup returns CDR1 SGHDN and CDR2 FVKESK. The CDR3 loop is CASSTPNTGELFF. As DNA, the CDR3 is TGTGCCAGCAGCACTCCGAACACCGGGGAGCTGTTTTTT.

The rearrangement links TRBV11-3 to TRBJ1-1; D possibly corresponds to TRBD1 (5 bases). This CDR3 spans 15 amino acids. Germline CDR1 SGHNT, CDR2 YENEEA. The V and J ends lost 5 bases and 5 bases respectively, with 18 bases between them. The CDR3 nucleotides read TGTGCCAGCAGCCCAGGGTATAAGGGCGGAACTGAAGCTTTCTTT. This encodes CASSPGYKGGTEAFF.

This clone was seen only once. V is TRBV3-1 (or the pseudogene TRBV3-2) and J is TRBJ2-2; 8 nucleotides line up with TRBD2. From germline, CDR1 is LGHDT and CDR2 YNNKEL (reference sequence). There are 19 residues in the CDR3. Unmatched junction bases numbered 19, after V lost 4 bases and J lost 6 bases. The CDR3 reads CASSRLDGGGIRGAGELFF. CDR3 coding DNA: TGTGCCAGCAGCCGTCTCGACGGGGGGGGCATCCGAGGAGCCGGGGAGCTGTTTTTT.

Of note for this clone: Mismatch with germline at one junction end may stem from a read error. V gene TRBV4-2 combines with J gene TRBJ2-3; possible D gene TRBD2, 6 bases. This CDR3 has 14 residues. CDR1 LGHNA and CDR2 YNFKEQ come from the germline V gene. CDR3: CASSQDWGITSRDF. The CDR3 DNA sequence: TGTGCCAGCAGCCAAGATTGGGGGATCACTAGCAGGGATTTT.

The rearrangement joins TRBV7-2 to TRBJ2-1; possible D gene TRBD2, 5 bases. CDR1 SGHTA and CDR2 FQGNSA come from the germline V gene. CDR3 length equals 12 residues. V was shortened by 5 bases and J by 10 bases, with 12 bases between the two germline ends. The chain's CDR3 is CASSLGLGEQFF. In nucleotides, the CDR3 is TGTGCCAGCAGCCTCGGACTTGGGGAGCAGTTCTTC. Supplemented by reference TRBV7-2 and TRBJ2-1, the full variable domain reads GAGVSQSPSNKVTEKGKDVELRCDPISGHTALYWYRQSLGQGLEFLIYFQGNSAPDKSGLPSDRFSAERTGGSVSTLTIQRTQQEDSAVYLCASSLGLGEQFFGPGTRLTVL.

This clone was observed a few times. The chain employs TRBV11-2 and TRBJ1-1; no definite D call. The CDR3 covers 14 residues. Germline V gene data show CDR1 as SGHAT and CDR2 as FQNNGV. Trimming pared 6 bases from V and 1 base from J, leaving 12 bases between. CDR3 nucleotide sequence: TGTGCCAGCAGAGGAGTACGGCAGAACACTGAAGCTTTCTTT. This gives the protein CASRGVRQNTEAFF.

Written as DNA, the CDR3 is TGTGCCAGCAGCGTAGGGGCAGGGCGGAACTATGGCTACACCTTC. Amino acid sequence: CASSVGAGRNYGYTF. This chain joins TRBV9 and TRBJ1-2, with D perhaps matching TRBD1 (5 bases). The CDR3 is 15 residues long. Germline V gene data show CDR1 as SGDLS and CDR2 as YYNGEE. Trimming removed 0 bases from V and 2 bases from J, with 11 bases in between.

This clone has only one observation. This chain uses TRBV5-1 with TRBJ1-2; TRBD1 matches at 8 bases. Germline CDR1 and CDR2: SGHRS and YFSETQ. The CDR3 loop spans 18 amino acids. With V trimmed by 0 bases and J by 4 bases, 14 bases remained unmatched. This CDR3 reads CASSLGQGAPSLPYGYTF. CDR3 bases: TGCGCCAGCAGCTTGGGGCAGGGGGCGCCCTCATTACCCTATGGCTACACCTTC.

In DNA, the CDR3 is TGTGCCAGCACGGAGGGGAAAGAGACCCAGTACTTC. Its protein is CASTEGKETQYF. The V and J genes are TRBV5-6 and TRBJ2-5; D might be TRBD2 (6 bases). The CDR3 has 12 residues. V was trimmed by 6 bases and J by 3 bases, leaving 9 bases between them. Germline CDR1 and CDR2: SGHDT and YYEEEE.

The chain combines TRBV29-1 with TRBJ1-5; TRBD1 matches 7 bases. The CDR3 covers 13 residues. From germline, CDR1 is SQVTM and CDR2 ANQGSEA. With 5 bases clipped from V and 6 bases from J, the junction kept 7 bases outside the gene matches. CDR3 coding DNA: TGCAGCGTTCAGGAGGGGGCAGCTCAGCCCCAGCATTTT. Encoded protein: CSVQEGAAQPQHF.

Only a few counts were recorded for this clone. This sequence joins TRBV3-1 (or the pseudogene TRBV3-2) and TRBJ2-3; TRBD2 is a possible D gene (5 bases). CDR3 length: 18 amino acids. V lost 6 bases and J 0 bases, leaving 22 bases between the germline ends. In germline, CDR1 is LGHDT, CDR2 YNNKEL (reference sequence). The CDR3 DNA reads as TGTGCCAGCAGGTCGTCGTTGGTGAGGGCAGGTAGCACAGATACGCAGTATTTT. As protein: CASRSSLVRAGSTDTQYF.

J is TRBJ2-7 and V is TRBV6-5; TRBD1 aligns across 10 bases. The CDR3 has 14 residues. Trimming removed 2 bases from V and 2 bases from J; junction bases left unmatched: 0. Germline CDR1 reads MNHEY; CDR2 reads SVGAGI. The CDR3 sequence: CASSYGQGAYEQYF. In DNA form, the CDR3 reads TGTGCCAGCAGTTACGGACAGGGGGCCTACGAGCAGTACTTC.

The rearrangement joins TRBV19 to TRBJ2-1; 8 bases fit TRBD1. CDR3 length equals 15 residues. The trim removed 4 bases at V and 2 bases at J, leaving 4 bases unmatched. CDR1 LNHDA and CDR2 SQIVND come from the germline V gene (reference sequence). CDR3 DNA: TGTGCCAGTAGTACGACAGGGGACCCCTACAATGAGCAGTTCTTC. Protein sequence: CASSTTGDPYNEQFF.

The V call is TRBV6-2 or TRBV6-3, the J call TRBJ2-7; the match to TRBD1 covers 9 bases. Trimming at V came to 6 bases and at J to 2 bases, leaving 2 bases not matched to a gene. Germline lookup yields CDR1 MNHEY and CDR2 SVGEGT. The CDR3 extends over 13 amino acids. CDR3 protein: CASSGQGTYEQYF. The DNA for the CDR3 is TGTGCCAGCAGCGGACAGGGGACCTACGAGCAGTACTTC.